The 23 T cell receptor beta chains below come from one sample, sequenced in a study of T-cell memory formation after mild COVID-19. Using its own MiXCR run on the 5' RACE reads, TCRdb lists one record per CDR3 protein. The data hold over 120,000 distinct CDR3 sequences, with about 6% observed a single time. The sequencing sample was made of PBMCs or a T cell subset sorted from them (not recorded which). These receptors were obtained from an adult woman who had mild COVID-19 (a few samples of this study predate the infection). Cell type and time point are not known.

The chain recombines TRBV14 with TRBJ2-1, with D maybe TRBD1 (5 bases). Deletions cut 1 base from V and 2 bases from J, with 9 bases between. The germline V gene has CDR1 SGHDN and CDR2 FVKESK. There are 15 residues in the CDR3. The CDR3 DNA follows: TGTGCCAGCAGCCAAGTGACAGTTACCTACAATGAGCAGTTCTTC. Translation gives CASSQVTVTYNEQFF.

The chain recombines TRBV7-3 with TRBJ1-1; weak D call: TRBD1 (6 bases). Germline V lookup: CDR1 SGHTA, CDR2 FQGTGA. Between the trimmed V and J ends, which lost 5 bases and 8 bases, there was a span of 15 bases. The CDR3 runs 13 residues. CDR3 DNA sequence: TGTGCCAGCAGCCCTCTCCTTAGGGGGGAAGCTTTCTTT. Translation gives CASSPLLRGEAFF.

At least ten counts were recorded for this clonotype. The CDR3 DNA is TGTGCCAGCAGTCGGGAACTAGCGGTTGTCAATGAGCAGTTCTTC. Translating it yields CASSRELAVVNEQFF. The rearrangement links TRBV6-4 to TRBJ2-1, with 8 bases aligning to TRBD2. The V gene end was trimmed by 5 bases and the J gene end by 6 bases; junction bases not matched to a gene: 9. The CDR3 contains 15 residues. CDR1 is MRHNA and CDR2 is SNTAGT in the germline V gene.

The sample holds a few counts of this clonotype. CDR3 nucleotides: TGTGCCACCCGTGCCCGCGGAGGGTTCACTGAAGCTTTCTTT. Translation: CATRARGGFTEAFF. This chain joins TRBV24-1 and TRBJ1-1; D is unclear. Germline V gene sequence: CDR1 KGHDR, CDR2 SFDVKD. The CDR3 length is 14 residues. Trimming cost V 9 bases and J 4 bases, with 17 bases left between them.

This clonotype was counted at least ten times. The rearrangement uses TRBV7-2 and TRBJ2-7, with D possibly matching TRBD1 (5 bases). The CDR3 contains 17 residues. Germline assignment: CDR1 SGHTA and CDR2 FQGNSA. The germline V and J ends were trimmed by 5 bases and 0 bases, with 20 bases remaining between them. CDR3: CASSPAFGAPSSYEQYF. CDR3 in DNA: TGTGCCAGCAGCCCAGCCTTTGGGGCCCCTAGCTCCTACGAGCAGTACTTC.

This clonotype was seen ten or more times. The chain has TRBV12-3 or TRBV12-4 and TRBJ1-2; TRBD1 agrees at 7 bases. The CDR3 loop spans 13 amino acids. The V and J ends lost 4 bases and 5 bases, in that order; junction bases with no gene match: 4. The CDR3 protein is CASSSGQRYGYTF. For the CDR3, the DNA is TGTGCCAGCAGTTCGGGACAGAGATATGGCTACACCTTC.

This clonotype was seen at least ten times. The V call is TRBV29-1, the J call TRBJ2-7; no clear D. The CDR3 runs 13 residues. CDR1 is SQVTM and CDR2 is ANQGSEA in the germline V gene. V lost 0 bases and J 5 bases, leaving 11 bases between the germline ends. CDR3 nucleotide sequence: TGCAGCGTTGAAGATGCTCGCAGCGACGAGCAGTACTTC. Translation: CSVEDARSDEQYF.

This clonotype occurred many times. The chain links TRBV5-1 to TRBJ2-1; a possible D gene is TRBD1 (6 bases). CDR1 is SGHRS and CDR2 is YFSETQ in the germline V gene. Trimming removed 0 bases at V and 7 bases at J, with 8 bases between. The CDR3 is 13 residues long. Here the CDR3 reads CASSLGTANEQFF. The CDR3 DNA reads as TGCGCCAGCAGCTTGGGGACAGCAAATGAGCAGTTCTTC.

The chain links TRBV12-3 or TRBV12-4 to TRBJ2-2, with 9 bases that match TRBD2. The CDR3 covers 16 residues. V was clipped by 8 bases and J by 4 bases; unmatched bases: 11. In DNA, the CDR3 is TGTGCCAGCTCCTTAATGCGGGGGGGCCGCACCGGGGAGCTGTTTTTT. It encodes CASSLMRGGRTGELFF.

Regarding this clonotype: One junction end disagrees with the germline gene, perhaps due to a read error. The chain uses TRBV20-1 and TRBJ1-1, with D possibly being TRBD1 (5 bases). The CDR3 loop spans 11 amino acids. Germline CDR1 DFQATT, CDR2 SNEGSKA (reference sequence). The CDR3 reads CSALGAQLLIF. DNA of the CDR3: TGCAGTGCTCTCGGGGCCCAATTACTAATCTTT.

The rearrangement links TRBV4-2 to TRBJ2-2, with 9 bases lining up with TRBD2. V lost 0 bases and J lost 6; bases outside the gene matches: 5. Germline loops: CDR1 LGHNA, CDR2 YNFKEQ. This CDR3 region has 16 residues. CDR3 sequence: CASSQDVSGRSGELFF. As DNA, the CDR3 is TGTGCCAGCAGCCAAGATGTAAGCGGGAGGTCCGGGGAGCTGTTTTTT.

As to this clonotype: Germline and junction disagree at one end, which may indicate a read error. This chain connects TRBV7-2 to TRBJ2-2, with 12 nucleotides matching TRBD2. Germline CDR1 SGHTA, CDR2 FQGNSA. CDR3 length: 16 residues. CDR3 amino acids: CSSSLGLAGSTGELFF. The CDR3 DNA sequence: TGTTCCAGCAGCCTTGGACTAGCGGGGTCCACCGGGGAGCTGTTTTTT.

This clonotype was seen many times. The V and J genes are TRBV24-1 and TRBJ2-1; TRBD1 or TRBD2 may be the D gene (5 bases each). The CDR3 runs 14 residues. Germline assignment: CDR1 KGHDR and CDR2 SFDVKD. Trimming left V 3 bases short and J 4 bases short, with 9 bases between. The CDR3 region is CATSDGTVYNEQFF. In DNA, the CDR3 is TGTGCCACCAGTGATGGGACCGTTTACAATGAGCAGTTCTTC.

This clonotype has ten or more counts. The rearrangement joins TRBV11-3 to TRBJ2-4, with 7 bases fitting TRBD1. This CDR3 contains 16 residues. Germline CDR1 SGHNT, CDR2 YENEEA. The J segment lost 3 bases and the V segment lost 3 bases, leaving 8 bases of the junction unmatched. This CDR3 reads CASSFRGQAGKNIQYF. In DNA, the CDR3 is TGTGCCAGCAGCTTCCGTGGACAGGCCGGCAAAAACATTCAGTACTTC.

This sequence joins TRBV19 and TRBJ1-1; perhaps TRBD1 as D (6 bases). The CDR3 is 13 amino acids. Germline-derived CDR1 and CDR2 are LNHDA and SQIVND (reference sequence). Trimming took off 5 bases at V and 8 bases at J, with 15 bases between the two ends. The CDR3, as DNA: TGTGCCAGTAGTCCCACAGGGCTCGGGGAAGCTTTCTTT. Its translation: CASSPTGLGEAFF.

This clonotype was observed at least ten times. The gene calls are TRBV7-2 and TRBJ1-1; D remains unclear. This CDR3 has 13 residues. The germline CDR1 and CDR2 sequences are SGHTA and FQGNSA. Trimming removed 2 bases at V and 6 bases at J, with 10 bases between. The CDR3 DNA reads TGTGCCAGCAGCTTATTTGGAGCTGCTGAAGCTTTCTTT. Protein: CASSLFGAAEAFF.

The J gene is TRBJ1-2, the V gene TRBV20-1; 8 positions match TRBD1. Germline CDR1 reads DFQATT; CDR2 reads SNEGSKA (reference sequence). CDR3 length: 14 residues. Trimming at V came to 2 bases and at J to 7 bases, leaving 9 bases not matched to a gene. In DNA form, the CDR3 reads TGCAGTGCTAGAACCTCCAGGGGGCCGGGTGGCTACACCTTC. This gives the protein CSARTSRGPGGYTF.

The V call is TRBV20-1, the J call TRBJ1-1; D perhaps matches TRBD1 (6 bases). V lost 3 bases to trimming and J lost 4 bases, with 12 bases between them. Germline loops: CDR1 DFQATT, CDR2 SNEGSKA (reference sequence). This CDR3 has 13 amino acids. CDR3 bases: TGCAGTGCTAGTAACAGGGCTGGCACTGAAGCTTTCTTT. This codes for CSASNRAGTEAFF.

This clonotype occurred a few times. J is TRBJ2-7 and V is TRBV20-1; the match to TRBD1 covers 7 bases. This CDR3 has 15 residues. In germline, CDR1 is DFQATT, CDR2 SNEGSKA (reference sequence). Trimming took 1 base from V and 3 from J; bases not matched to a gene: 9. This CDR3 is CSARGFGQAGYEQYF. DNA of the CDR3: TGCAGTGCTAGAGGCTTTGGACAGGCCGGCTACGAGCAGTACTTC.

The CDR3 DNA sequence: TGTGCCAGCAGCCAAGAGGGCAAGACTAGCAGGCGTATTGAGACCCAGTACTTC. Amino acid sequence: CASSQEGKTSRRIETQYF. This rearrangement joins TRBV14 to TRBJ2-5; 7 nucleotides line up with TRBD2. Germline CDR1 is SGHDN and CDR2 is FVKESK. The CDR3 totals 18 residues. The junction had 15 bases not matched to a gene; V was cut back by 0 bases and J by 5 bases.

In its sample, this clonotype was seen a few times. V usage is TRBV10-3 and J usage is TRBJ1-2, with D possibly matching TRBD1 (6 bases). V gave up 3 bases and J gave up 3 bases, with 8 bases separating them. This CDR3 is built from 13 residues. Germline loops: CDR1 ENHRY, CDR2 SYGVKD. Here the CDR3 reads CAISEQGDYGYTF. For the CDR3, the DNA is TGTGCCATCAGTGAACAGGGAGACTATGGCTACACCTTC.

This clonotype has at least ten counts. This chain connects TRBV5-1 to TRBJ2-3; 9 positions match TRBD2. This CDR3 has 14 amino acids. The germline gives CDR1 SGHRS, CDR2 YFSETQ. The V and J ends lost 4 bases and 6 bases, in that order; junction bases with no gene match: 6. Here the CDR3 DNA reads TGCGCCAGCAGCGGTAGCGGGGGCATTGATACGCAGTATTTT. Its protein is CASSGSGGIDTQYF.

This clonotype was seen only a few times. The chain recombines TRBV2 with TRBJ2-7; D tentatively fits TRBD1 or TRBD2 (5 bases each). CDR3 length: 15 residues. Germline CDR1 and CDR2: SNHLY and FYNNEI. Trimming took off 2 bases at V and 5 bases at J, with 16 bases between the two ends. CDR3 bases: TGTGCCAGCAGTGAACAAGGGACCGGGCGGGACGAGCAGTACTTC. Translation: CASSEQGTGRDEQYF. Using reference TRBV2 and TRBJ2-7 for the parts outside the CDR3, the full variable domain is EPEVTQTPSHQVTQMGQEVILRCVPISNHLYFYWYRQILGQKVEFLVSFYNNEISEKSEIFDDQFSVERPDGSNFTLKIRSTKLEDSAMYFCASSEQGTGRDEQYFGPGTRLTVT.